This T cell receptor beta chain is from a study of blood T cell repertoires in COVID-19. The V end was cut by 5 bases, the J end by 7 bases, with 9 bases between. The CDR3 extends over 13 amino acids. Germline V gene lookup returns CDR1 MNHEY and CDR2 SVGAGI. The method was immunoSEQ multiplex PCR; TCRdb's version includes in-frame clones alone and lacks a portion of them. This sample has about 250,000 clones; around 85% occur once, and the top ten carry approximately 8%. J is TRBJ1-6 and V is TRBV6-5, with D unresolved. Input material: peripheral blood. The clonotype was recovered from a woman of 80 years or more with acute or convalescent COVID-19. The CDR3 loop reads CASSQPVNSPLHF. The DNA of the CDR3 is TGTGCCAGCAGTCAACCAGTAAATTCACCCCTCCACTTT.